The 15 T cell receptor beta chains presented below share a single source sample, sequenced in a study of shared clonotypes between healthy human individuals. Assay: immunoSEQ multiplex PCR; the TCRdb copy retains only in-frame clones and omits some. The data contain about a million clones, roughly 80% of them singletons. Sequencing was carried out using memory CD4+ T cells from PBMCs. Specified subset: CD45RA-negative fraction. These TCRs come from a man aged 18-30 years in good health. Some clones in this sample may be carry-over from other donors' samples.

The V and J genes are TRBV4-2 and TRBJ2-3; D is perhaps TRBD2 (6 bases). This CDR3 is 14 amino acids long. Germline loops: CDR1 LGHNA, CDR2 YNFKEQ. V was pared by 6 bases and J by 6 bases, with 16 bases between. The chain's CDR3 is CASSLLPGGDTQYF. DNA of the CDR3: TGTGCCAGCAGTCTACTCCCTGGAGGGGATACGCAGTATTTT.

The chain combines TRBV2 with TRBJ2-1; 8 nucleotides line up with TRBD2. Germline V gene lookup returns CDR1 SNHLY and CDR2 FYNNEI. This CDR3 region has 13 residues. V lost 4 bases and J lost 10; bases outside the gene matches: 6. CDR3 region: CASSGTSRGEQFF. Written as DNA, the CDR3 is TGTGCCAGCAGTGGGACTAGCCGTGGAGAGCAGTTCTTC.

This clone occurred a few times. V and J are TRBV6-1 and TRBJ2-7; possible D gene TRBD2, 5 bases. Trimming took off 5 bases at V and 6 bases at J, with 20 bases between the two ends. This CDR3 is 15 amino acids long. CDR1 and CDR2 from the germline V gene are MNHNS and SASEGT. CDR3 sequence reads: CASSFLRVARVEQYF. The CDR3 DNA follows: TGTGCCAGCAGTTTCCTGCGGGTCGCGAGGGTCGAGCAGTACTTC.

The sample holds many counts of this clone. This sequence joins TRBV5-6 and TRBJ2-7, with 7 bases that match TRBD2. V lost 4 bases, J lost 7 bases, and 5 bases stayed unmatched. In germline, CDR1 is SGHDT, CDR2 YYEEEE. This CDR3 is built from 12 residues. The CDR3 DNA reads TGTGCCAGCAGCCGGGCGGGGGTTGAGCAGTACTTC. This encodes CASSRAGVEQYF.

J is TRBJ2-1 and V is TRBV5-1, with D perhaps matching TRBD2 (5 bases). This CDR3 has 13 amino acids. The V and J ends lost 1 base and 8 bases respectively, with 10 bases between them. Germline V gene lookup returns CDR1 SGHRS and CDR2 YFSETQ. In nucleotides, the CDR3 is TGCGCCAGCAGCTTGTATGGGAGCGATGAGCAGTTCTTC. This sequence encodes CASSLYGSDEQFF.

CDR3 protein: CASSLARFYNEQFF. The CDR3 DNA is TGTGCCAGCAGCTTAGCTCGCTTCTACAATGAGCAGTTCTTC. The chain uses TRBV7-8 and TRBJ2-1; D remains unclear. V dropped 0 bases and J dropped 3 bases, with 6 bases sitting between them. The CDR3 loop spans 14 amino acids. Germline V gene lookup returns CDR1 SGHVS and CDR2 FQNEAQ.

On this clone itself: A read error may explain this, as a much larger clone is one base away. The CDR3 DNA is TGTGCCAGCAGCTTAGACTCTGGGGCCAACGTCCTGACTTTC. As protein: CASSLDSGANVLTF. The chain uses TRBV11-3 and TRBJ2-6, with no clear D. Trimming pared 0 bases from V and 0 bases from J, leaving 0 bases between. This CDR3 has 14 amino acids. Germline CDR1 and CDR2: SGHNT and YENEEA.

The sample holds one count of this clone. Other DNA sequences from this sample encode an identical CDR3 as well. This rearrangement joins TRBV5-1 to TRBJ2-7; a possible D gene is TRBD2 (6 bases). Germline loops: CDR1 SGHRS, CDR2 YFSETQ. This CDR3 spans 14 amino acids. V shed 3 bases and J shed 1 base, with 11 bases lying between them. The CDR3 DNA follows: TGCGCCAGCAGCTCTCAGGAGGGGTCCTACGAGCAGTACTTC. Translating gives CASSSQEGSYEQYF.

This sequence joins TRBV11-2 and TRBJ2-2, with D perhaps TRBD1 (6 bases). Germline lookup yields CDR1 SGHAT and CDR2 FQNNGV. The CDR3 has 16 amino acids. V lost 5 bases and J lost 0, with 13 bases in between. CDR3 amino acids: CASSPRGASNTGELFF. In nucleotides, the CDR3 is TGTGCCAGCAGCCCCAGGGGCGCATCGAACACCGGGGAGCTGTTTTTT. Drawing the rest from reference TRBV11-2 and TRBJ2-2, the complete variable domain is EAGVAQSPRYKIIEKRQSVAFWCNPISGHATLYWYQQILGQGPKLLIQFQNNGVVDDSQLPKDRFSAERLKGVDSTLKIQPAKLEDSAVYLCASSPRGASNTGELFFGEGSRLTVL.

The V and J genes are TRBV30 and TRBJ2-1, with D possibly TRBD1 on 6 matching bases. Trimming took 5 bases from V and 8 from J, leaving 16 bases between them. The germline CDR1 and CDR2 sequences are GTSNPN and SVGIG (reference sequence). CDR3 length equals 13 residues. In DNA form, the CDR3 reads TGTGCCTGGGGGCAGACAGGAATATATGAGCAGTTCTTC. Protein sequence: CAWGQTGIYEQFF.

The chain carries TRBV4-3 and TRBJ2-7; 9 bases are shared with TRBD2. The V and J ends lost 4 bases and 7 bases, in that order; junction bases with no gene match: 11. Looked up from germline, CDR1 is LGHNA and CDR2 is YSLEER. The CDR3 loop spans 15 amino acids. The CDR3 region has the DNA TGCGCCAGCAGCCTAGACGGTAGCGGGAGACTGGAGCAGTACTTC. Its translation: CASSLDGSGRLEQYF.

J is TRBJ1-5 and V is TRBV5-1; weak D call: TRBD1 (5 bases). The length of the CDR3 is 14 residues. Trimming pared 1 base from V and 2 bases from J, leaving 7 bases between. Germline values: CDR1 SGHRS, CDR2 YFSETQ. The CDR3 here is CASSLMGGNQPQHF. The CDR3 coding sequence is TGCGCCAGCAGCTTGATGGGGGGCAATCAGCCCCAGCATTTT.

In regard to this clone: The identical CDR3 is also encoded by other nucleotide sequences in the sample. CDR3 coding DNA: TGTGCCAGCAGCTTGGAACAGGGCCGGGAGACCCAGTACTTC. Translation: CASSLEQGRETQYF. The chain employs TRBV5-4 and TRBJ2-5; D is possibly TRBD1 (6 bases). Germline CDR1 SGHNT, CDR2 YYREEE (reference sequence). CDR3 length: 14 residues. The V and J ends lost 0 bases and 5 bases respectively, with 11 bases between them.

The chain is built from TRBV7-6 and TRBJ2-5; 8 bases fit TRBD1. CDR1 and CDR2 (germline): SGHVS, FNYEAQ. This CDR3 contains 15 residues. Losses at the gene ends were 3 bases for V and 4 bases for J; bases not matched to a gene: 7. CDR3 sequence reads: CASSFFRGRAETQYF. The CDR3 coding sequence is TGTGCCAGCAGCTTTTTCAGGGGGCGAGCAGAGACCCAGTACTTC.

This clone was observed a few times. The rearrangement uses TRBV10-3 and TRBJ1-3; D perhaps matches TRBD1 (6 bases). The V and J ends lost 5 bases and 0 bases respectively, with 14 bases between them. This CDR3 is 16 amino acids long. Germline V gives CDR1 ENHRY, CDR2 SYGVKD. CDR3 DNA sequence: TGTGCCATCAGTCAGACAGGCACCCACTCTGGAAACACCATATATTTT. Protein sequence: CAISQTGTHSGNTIYF.